The table lists the clone carrying this T cell receptor beta chain with a few counts. Its antigen is unknown. The PCR made use of 60 Vbeta and 13 Jbeta primers. This table comes from immunoSEQ multiplex PCR, and its TCRdb copy is limited to in-frame clones, with some not included. Altogether about 100,000 clones are present, roughly 80% being singletons, with the ten largest covering around 5%. There are 14 residues in the CDR3. Germline values: CDR1 MNHEY, CDR2 SVGAGI. The V end was cut by 4 bases, the J end by 2 bases, with 10 bases between. This sample was taken from a study of cytomegalovirus exposure and HLA in healthy donors. Findings and caveats of the study: The productive fraction for most TCR beta V segments was about 90% or about 30% in an earlier analysis. Certain sequence variants were highly shared and formed a cluster, and this cluster was likely a sequencing artifact.

Material for sequencing was PBMCs. This receptor was identified in a female donor in good health and CMV-seropositive. The rearrangement links TRBV6-5 to TRBJ2-3, with D hard to call. Here the CDR3 DNA reads TGTGCCAGCAGTTCAATCAGTCCCACAGATACGCAGTATTTT. This sequence encodes CASSSISPTDTQYF.